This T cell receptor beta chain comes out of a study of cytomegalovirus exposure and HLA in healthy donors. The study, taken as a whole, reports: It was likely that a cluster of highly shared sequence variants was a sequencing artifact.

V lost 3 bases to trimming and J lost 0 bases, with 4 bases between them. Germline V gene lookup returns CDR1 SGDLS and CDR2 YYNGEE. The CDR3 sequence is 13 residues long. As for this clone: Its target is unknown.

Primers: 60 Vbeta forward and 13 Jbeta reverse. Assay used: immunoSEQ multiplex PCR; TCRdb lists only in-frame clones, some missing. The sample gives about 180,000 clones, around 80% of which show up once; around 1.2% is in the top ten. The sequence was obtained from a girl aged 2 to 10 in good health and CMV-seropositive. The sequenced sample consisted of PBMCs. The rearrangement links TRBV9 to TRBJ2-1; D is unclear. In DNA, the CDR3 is TGTGCCAGCAGCGAGAGCTCCTACAATGAGCAGTTCTTC. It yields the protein CASSESSYNEQFF.